What follows are 18 T cell receptor beta chains derived from one specimen sequenced in a study of shared clonotypes between healthy human individuals. Libraries were prepared by immunoSEQ multiplex PCR; TCRdb keeps only in-frame clonotypes and omits some of them. Here the sample spans approximately 530,000 clones, about 96% being singletons. Sequencing used naive CD4+ T cells sorted from blood. The subset is: CD45RA+ positively selected. The source of these receptors is a woman aged 30 to 39 in good health.

J is TRBJ1-5 and V is TRBV19; D is possibly TRBD1 (6 bases). Per germline, CDR1 LNHDA and CDR2 SQIVND (reference sequence). The CDR3 spans 14 residues. The V and J ends lost 4 bases and 7 bases respectively, with 14 bases between them. The CDR3 reads CASSTTGFGQPQHF. DNA for the CDR3: TGTGCCAGTAGTACCACAGGGTTTGGACAGCCCCAGCATTTT.

This rearrangement joins TRBV15 to TRBJ2-3; TRBD2 aligns across 9 bases. CDR1 LNHNV and CDR2 YYDKDF come from the germline V gene (reference sequence). V gave up 1 base and J gave up 2 bases; unmatched junction bases: 7. The CDR3 is 17 residues long. CDR3 nucleotides: TGTGCCACCAGCAGAGGTTTACTAGCGGGCTTCACAGATACGCAGTATTTT. Protein product: CATSRGLLAGFTDTQYF.

This clone is a singleton in its sample. The V gene is TRBV28, the J gene TRBJ2-7, with no clear D. The germline CDR1 and CDR2 sequences are MDHEN and SYDVKM. V was cut by 8 bases and J by 7 bases, with 21 bases left in between. The CDR3 is 14 amino acids. The CDR3 here is CASGNRTGYREQYF. In nucleotides, the CDR3 is TGTGCCAGCGGAAATAGGACCGGCTATCGGGAGCAGTACTTC.

This chain connects TRBV19 to TRBJ2-7, with TRBD1 matching over 7 bases. The germline CDR1 and CDR2 sequences are LNHDA and SQIVND (reference sequence). This CDR3 comprises 14 residues. V lost 7 bases to trimming and J lost 3 bases; unmatched junction nucleotides: 9. CDR3 sequence reads: CASTKGPGGYEQYF. The DNA of the CDR3 is TGTGCCAGTACCAAGGGGCCAGGGGGCTACGAGCAGTACTTC.

The rearrangement uses TRBV14 and TRBJ2-2; TRBD2 might be the D (6 bases). The V end lost 4 bases, the J end lost 1 base, and 13 bases lay between the germline ends. Germline V CDR1 and CDR2: SGHDN, FVKESK. This CDR3 is 16 amino acids long. CDR3 sequence: CASSPGRGLNTGELFF. CDR3 sequence (DNA): TGTGCCAGCAGCCCAGGGCGGGGCCTGAACACCGGGGAGCTGTTTTTT.

This chain connects TRBV4-2 to TRBJ2-2, with a possible D match to TRBD1 (5 bases). Germline CDR1 and CDR2: LGHNA and YNFKEQ. CDR3 length equals 14 residues. Trimming left V 0 bases short and J 13 bases short, with 15 bases between. CDR3 nucleotides: TGTGCCAGCAGCCAAGAGTTCTCTCAGGGATGGCTGTTTTTT. It yields the protein CASSQEFSQGWLFF.

The chain is built from TRBV13 and TRBJ2-7; D perhaps matches TRBD1 (6 bases). Trimming removed 5 bases from V and 0 bases from J, with 23 bases in between. Germline V gene sequence: CDR1 PRHDT, CDR2 FYEKMQ (reference sequence). There are 18 residues in the CDR3. The CDR3 region is CASSTRQEDFRGSYEQYF. CDR3 bases: TGTGCCAGCAGCACCCGACAGGAAGATTTCAGGGGCTCCTACGAGCAGTACTTC.

The CDR3 DNA reads TGTGCCAGCAGTGGAAGCGGGGTCTCCTACAATGAGCAGTTCTTC. Protein: CASSGSGVSYNEQFF. The chain has TRBV28 and TRBJ2-1; 7 nucleotides agree with TRBD2. V was pared by 5 bases and J by 0 bases, with 4 bases of the junction left unmatched. The CDR3 loop spans 15 amino acids. Germline CDR1 and CDR2: MDHEN and SYDVKM.

This clone was detected a few times. The rearrangement uses TRBV29-1 and TRBJ1-5; D perhaps matches TRBD1 (6 bases). CDR1 and CDR2 from the germline V gene are SQVTM and ANQGSEA. With 4 bases removed from V and 6 bases from J, the gap between germline ends came to 13 bases. The CDR3 loop spans 13 amino acids. The CDR3 loop reads CSVGLTGSQPQHF. The DNA for the CDR3 is TGCAGCGTTGGGCTAACAGGGTCTCAGCCCCAGCATTTT.

The V gene is TRBV27, the J gene TRBJ1-2, with D possibly TRBD1 on 5 matching bases. The CDR3 has 15 amino acids. V gave up 6 bases and J gave up 8 bases, with 22 bases separating them. Germline-derived CDR1 and CDR2 are MNHEY and SMNVEV (reference sequence). The CDR3 protein is CASRFVGASVGGYTF. CDR3 DNA sequence: TGTGCCAGCAGATTCGTCGGGGCCTCGGTGGGAGGCTACACCTTC.

There are a few counts of this clone. This rearrangement joins TRBV19 to TRBJ1-5, with TRBD1 identical over 7 bases. V shed 9 bases and J 8 bases; nucleotides not matched to a gene: 13. Germline V gene lookup returns CDR1 LNHDA and CDR2 SQIVND (reference sequence). The CDR3 is 14 residues long. The CDR3 reads CASRQSGGLEPQHF. The CDR3 region has the DNA TGTGCCAGCCGGCAATCAGGGGGATTGGAGCCCCAGCATTTT.

The rearrangement uses TRBV28 and TRBJ2-1; D tentatively fits TRBD1 or TRBD2 (5 bases each). Germline V gene sequence: CDR1 MDHEN, CDR2 SYDVKM. V dropped 8 bases and J dropped 3 bases, with 17 bases sitting between them. The CDR3 is made up of 15 amino acids. The chain's CDR3 is CASGNPGTDYNEQFF. CDR3 DNA: TGTGCCAGCGGTAACCCCGGGACGGACTACAATGAGCAGTTCTTC.

Only one count was recorded for this clone. The rearrangement joins TRBV27 to TRBJ2-5, with 12 bases matching TRBD2. The CDR3 runs to 18 residues. The germline CDR1 and CDR2 sequences are MNHEY and SMNVEV (reference sequence). The J segment lost 1 base and the V segment lost 1 base, leaving 7 bases of the junction unmatched. This chain's CDR3 is CASSLYPGLAGFQETQYF. The CDR3 DNA follows: TGTGCCAGCAGTTTATACCCCGGACTAGCGGGATTCCAAGAGACCCAGTACTTC.

This chain uses TRBV4-2 with TRBJ1-2; the D is unclear. There are 14 residues in the CDR3. Deletions cut 1 base from V and 6 bases from J, with 12 bases between. The germline V gene has CDR1 LGHNA and CDR2 YNFKEQ. In DNA, the CDR3 is TGTGCCAGCAGCCAAGCCGAGGGCGCGAATGGCTACACCTTC. This encodes CASSQAEGANGYTF.

The chain is built from TRBV30 and TRBJ1-4; D gene unclear. The length of the CDR3 is 15 residues. V was clipped by 0 bases and J by 0 bases, with 8 bases between them. Germline V CDR1 and CDR2: GTSNPN, SVGIG (reference sequence). CDR3 protein: CAWSVRLATNEKLFF. The CDR3 coding sequence is TGTGCCTGGAGTGTACGCCTGGCAACTAATGAAAAACTGTTTTTT.

J is TRBJ2-2 and V is TRBV2, with 14 bases fitting TRBD2. V lost 3 bases, J lost 6 bases, and 0 bases stayed unmatched. The CDR3 is made up of 15 amino acids. Germline CDR1 and CDR2: SNHLY and FYNNEI. CDR3 sequence: CASSETSGRAGELFF. CDR3 bases: TGTGCCAGCAGTGAGACTAGCGGGAGGGCCGGGGAGCTGTTTTTT.

J is TRBJ2-2 and V is TRBV28; no firm D call. CDR3 size: 13 residues. Germline lookup yields CDR1 MDHEN and CDR2 SYDVKM. Trimming shortened V by 7 bases and J by 3 bases, and 9 bases separated the two germline ends. The CDR3 DNA follows: TGTGCCAGCACCCTAGGCTACACCGGGGAGCTGTTTTTT. Translated: CASTLGYTGELFF.

The chain carries TRBV7-8 and TRBJ2-3; TRBD1 aligns across 9 bases. Trimming at V came to 4 bases and at J to 2 bases, leaving 4 bases not matched to a gene. CDR1 and CDR2 (germline): SGHVS, FQNEAQ. CDR3 length: 15 amino acids. The CDR3 DNA sequence: TGTGCCAGCAGCTACCGGGACAGGGCCACAGATACGCAGTATTTT. Translated, it gives CASSYRDRATDTQYF.